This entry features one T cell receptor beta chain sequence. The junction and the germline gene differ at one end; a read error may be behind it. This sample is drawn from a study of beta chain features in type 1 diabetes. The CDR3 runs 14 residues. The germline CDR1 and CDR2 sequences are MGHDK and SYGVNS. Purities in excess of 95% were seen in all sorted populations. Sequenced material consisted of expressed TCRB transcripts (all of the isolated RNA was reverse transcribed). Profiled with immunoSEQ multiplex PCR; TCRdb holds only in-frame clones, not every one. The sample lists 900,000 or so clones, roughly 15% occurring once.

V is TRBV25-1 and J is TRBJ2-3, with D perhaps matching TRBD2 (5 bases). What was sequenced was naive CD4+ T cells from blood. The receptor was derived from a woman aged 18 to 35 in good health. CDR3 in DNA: TGTGCCAGCAGTGAATATGCGGGCACCGATACGCAGTATTTT. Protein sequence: CASSEYAGTDTQYF.